This TCR beta chain was obtained from a study of T cell responses to AZD1222 COVID-19 vaccine (dated by TCRdb to 2020 to 2022). Study-wide context: A total of over 230 trial participants underwent TCR sequencing, of whom about 210 had received two doses of AZD1222 and about 26 had received two doses of the MenACWY control vaccine. Trial participants were enrolled by age into 18-55, 56-69 and 70-plus year subgroups, with roughly 160, 29 and 62 TCR-sequenced participants respectively. Broad study findings and their caveats: After two AZD1222 doses, spike-specific TCR breadth and depth were significantly higher than at day 0 and than in MenACWY recipients. The vaccine-associated CD4 TCRs covered the entire spike protein, and the dominant responses fell in regions 160-218 and 743-854. Participants were mostly white British, with more females than males. The authors suggested clonal diversity may have been underestimated. Because no day 14 peak-response samples were available, the repertoires could be characterized only after the peak T cell response. Only five to seven AZD1222 recipients were SARS-CoV-2 seropositive at baseline, limiting conclusions about previously exposed vaccinees. In the small 56-69-year group, the increase in depth fell short of significance, most likely because of low power. Epitopes outside the regions mutated in the B.1.351 and B.1.1.7 variants were reportedly recognized by nearly half of the unique spike-specific TCRs.

The label giving this sample's time point can be read as: about 28 days (+/-7) after the second vaccine dose. Because spike-specific TCR depth and breadth did not differ between the two schedules, AZD1222 recipients who got a second dose at roughly 4 weeks were pooled with those who got a second dose at roughly 12 weeks. Samples from vaccinated people were obtained from the UK trials COV001 and COV002, which included a single-blind randomized controlled phase 2/3 trial of AZD1222 (ChAdOx1 nCoV-19) in healthy adults. For TCRbeta chain sequencing, PBMC samples were collected from trial participants at day 0 and at day 28 after the second dose. On this clone: It has no known antigen specificity. It has no much larger one-base neighbor in the sample; base qualities were not kept.

The CDR3 regions of human TCRbeta chains were analyzed by immunosequencing. Per the authors' processing: Repertoire TCRs were matched against a reference library of SARS-CoV-2-specific TCRs generated with the MIRA antigen-specificity platform. Breadth was defined as the fraction of unique TCRs that were SARS-CoV-2-associated. Depth was defined as the fraction of total T cells that were SARS-CoV-2-associated. Each spike-specific TCR was assigned to its reactive spike region and to a CD4 or CD8 class using the MIRA data. Log10-transformed breadth and depth values were compared by one-way ANOVA with Sidak's multiple comparisons tests. What TCRdb holds here is the immuneACCESS table cut down to in-frame rearrangements. Part of the clones is not present; checked against another copy, under half of the missing clones reflect an unresolved V gene, and the others are unexplained. V, J and clone size are those of that table, while D and trimming were read from the DNA. The sample data list about 35,000 clones, and approximately 90% of these were observed just once. Of the sample, 8% to 13% is held by the ten largest clones.

CDR1 and CDR2 were assigned from the germline V gene as MDHEN and SYDVKM. From the cysteine through the phenylalanine, the CDR3 covers 15 amino acids. Only the CDR3 DNA stays, 45 bases, in frame from base 1. V ends up 4 bases short and J 5 bases short, with an unmatched junction base count of 7. This clonotype originated in an adult who received the AZD1222 COVID-19 vaccine. The V gene is TRBV28 and the J gene is TRBJ2-1; TRBD2 fits 8 bases in the junction. Here the sequenced sample was peripheral blood, taken 28 days after the second AZD1222 dose. The sequenced DNA: TGTGCCAGCAGTTCCTATAGCGGGGCCCACAATGAGCAGTTCTTC. This gives the protein CASSSYSGAHNEQFF.